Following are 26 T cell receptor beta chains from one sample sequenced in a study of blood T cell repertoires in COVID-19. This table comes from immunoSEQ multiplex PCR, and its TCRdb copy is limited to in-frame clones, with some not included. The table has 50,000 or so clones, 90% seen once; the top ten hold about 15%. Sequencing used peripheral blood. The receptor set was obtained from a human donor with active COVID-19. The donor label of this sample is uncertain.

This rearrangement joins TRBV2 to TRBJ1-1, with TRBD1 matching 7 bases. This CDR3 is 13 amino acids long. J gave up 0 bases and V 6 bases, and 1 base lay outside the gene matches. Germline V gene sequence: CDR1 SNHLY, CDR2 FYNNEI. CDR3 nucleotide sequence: TGTGCCAGCAGGACAGGGATGAACACTGAAGCTTTCTTT. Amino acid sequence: CASRTGMNTEAFF.

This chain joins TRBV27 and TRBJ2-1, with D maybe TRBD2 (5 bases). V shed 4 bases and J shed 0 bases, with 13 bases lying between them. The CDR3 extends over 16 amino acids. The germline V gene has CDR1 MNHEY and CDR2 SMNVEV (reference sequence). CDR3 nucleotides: TGTGCCAGCAGTTCCTCTAGCATACGCTCCTACAATGAGCAGTTCTTC. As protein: CASSSSSIRSYNEQFF.

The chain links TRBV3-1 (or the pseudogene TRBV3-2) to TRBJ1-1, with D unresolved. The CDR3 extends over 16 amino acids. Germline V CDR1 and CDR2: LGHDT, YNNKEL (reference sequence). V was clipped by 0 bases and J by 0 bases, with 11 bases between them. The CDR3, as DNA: TGTGCCAGCAGCCAAGATTTGGCCAGGCTGAACACTGAAGCTTTCTTT. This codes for CASSQDLARLNTEAFF.

CDR3 DNA sequence: TGCGCCAGCAGCGTAAGCCCGGGACAGAACACTGAAGCTTTCTTT. It translates to CASSVSPGQNTEAFF. The rearrangement links TRBV5-1 to TRBJ1-1, with TRBD1 as a possible D gene (6 bases). Trimming left V 4 bases short and J 1 base short, with 14 bases between. CDR3 length equals 15 residues. Germline CDR1 and CDR2: SGHRS and YFSETQ.

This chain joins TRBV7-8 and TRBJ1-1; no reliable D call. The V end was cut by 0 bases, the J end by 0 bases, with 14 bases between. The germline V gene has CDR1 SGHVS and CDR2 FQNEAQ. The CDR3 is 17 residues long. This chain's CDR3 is CASSLAAAEFMNTEAFF. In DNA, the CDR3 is TGTGCCAGCAGCTTAGCGGCGGCAGAGTTTATGAACACTGAAGCTTTCTTT.

The CDR3 loop is CASSLGGGAEAFF. CDR3 nucleotides: TGTGCCAGCAGTTTAGGTGGGGGGGCTGAAGCTTTCTTT. This chain uses TRBV28 with TRBJ1-1, with D possibly being TRBD1 (5 bases). CDR1 and CDR2 from the germline V gene are MDHEN and SYDVKM. The CDR3 has 13 amino acids. V lost 2 bases and J lost 6, with 10 bases in between.

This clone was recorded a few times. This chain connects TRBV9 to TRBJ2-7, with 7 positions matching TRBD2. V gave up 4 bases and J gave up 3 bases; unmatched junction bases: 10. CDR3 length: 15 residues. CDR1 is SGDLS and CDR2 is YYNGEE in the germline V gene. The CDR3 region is CASSPSGGPDYEQYF. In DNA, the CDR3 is TGTGCCAGCAGCCCCTCGGGAGGCCCCGACTACGAGCAGTACTTC.

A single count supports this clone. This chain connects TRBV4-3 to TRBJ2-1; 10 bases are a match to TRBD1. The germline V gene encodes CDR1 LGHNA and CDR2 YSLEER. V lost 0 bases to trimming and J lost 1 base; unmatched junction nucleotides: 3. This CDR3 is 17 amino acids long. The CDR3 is CASSQEDRGVSYNEQFF. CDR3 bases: TGCGCCAGCAGCCAAGAGGACAGGGGGGTTTCCTACAATGAGCAGTTCTTC.

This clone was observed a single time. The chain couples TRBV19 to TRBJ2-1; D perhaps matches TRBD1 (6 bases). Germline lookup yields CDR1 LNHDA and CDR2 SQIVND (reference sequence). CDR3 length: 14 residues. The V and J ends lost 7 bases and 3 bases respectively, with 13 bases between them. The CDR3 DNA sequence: TGTGCCAGTACCTCTGGACAGATCTACAATGAGCAGTTCTTC. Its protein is CASTSGQIYNEQFF.

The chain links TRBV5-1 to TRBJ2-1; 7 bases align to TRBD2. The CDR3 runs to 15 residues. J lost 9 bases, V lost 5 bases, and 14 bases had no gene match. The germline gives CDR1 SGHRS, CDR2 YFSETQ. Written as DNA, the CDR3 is TGCGCCAGCAGTCCGATTGGGGGAGGGCCGGTTGAGCAGTTCTTC. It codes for CASSPIGGGPVEQFF.

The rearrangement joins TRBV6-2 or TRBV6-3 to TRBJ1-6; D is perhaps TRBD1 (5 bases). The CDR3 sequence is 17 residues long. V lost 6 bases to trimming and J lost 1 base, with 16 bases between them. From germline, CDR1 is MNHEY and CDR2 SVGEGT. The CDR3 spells CASSNTAGGSYNSPLHF. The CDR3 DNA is TGTGCCAGCAGCAACACGGCCGGGGGGTCCTATAATTCACCCCTCCACTTT.

CDR3 nucleotide sequence: TGTGCCAGCAGTGAGACAGGGGTCAATGAGCAGTTCTTC. Residues: CASSETGVNEQFF. The V and J genes are TRBV6-4 and TRBJ2-1, with 8 bases identical to TRBD1. The CDR3 consists of 13 residues. The germline gives CDR1 MRHNA, CDR2 SNTAGT. The trim removed 3 bases at V and 6 bases at J, leaving 1 base unmatched.

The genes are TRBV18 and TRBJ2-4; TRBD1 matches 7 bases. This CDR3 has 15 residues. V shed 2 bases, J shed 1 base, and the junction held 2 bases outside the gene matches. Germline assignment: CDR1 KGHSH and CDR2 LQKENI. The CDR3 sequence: CASSPGQAAKNIQYF. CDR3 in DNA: TGTGCCAGCTCACCAGGACAGGCCGCCAAAAACATTCAGTACTTC.

For the CDR3, the DNA is TGTGCCACCAGCAGAGATTTCCCGGGACAGGGGTTGGGCAATCAGCCCCAGCATTTT. This sequence encodes CATSRDFPGQGLGNQPQHF. The V gene is TRBV15, the J gene TRBJ1-5; 10 bases agree with TRBD1. CDR3 length: 19 amino acids. V gave up 0 bases and J gave up 2 bases; unmatched junction bases: 10. Germline V gene data show CDR1 as LNHNV and CDR2 as YYDKDF (reference sequence). Complete variable domain (other parts from reference TRBV15 and TRBJ1-5): DAMVIQNPRYQVTQFGKPVTLSCSQTLNHNVMYWYQQKSSQAPKLLFHYYDKDFNNEADTPDNFQSRRPNTSFCFLDIRSPGLGDTAMYLCATSRDFPGQGLGNQPQHFGDGTRLSIL.

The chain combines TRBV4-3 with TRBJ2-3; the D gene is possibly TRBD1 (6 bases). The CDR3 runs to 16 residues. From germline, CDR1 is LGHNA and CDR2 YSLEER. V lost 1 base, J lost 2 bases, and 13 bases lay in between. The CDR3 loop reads CASSQVRTGYTDTQYF. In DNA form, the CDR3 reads TGCGCCAGCAGCCAAGTGAGAACAGGGTACACAGATACGCAGTATTTT.

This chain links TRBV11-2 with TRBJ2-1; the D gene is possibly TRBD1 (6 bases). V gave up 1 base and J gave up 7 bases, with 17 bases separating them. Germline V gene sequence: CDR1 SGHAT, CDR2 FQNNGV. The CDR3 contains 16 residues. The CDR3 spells CASSLAKKARGNEQFF. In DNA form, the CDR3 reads TGTGCCAGCAGCTTAGCGAAGAAGGCCAGGGGAAATGAGCAGTTCTTC.

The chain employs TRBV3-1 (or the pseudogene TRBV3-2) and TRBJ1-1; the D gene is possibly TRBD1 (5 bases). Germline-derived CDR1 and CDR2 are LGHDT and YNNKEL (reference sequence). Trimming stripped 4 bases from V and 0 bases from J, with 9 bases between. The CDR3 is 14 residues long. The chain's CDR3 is CASSLGGVNTEAFF. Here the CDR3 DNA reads TGTGCCAGCAGCCTGGGGGGGGTGAACACTGAAGCTTTCTTT.

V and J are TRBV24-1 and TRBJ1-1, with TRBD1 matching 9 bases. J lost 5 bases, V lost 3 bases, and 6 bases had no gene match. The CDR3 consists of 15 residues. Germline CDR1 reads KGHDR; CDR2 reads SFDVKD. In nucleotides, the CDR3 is TGTGCCACCAGTGATGATTACAGGGGGCGGACTGAAGCTTTCTTT. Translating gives CATSDDYRGRTEAFF.

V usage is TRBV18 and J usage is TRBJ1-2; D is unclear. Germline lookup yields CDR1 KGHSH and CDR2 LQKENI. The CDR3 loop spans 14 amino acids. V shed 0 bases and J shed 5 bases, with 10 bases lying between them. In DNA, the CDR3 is TGTGCCAGCTCACCACCGTCGTTGGAGTATGGCTACACCTTC. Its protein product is CASSPPSLEYGYTF.

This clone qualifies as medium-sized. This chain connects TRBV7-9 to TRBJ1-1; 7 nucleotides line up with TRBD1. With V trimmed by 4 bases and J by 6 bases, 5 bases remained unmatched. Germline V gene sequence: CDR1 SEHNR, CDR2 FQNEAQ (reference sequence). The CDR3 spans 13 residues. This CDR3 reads CASSSPQGSEAFF. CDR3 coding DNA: TGTGCCAGCAGCTCTCCACAGGGGTCTGAAGCTTTCTTT.

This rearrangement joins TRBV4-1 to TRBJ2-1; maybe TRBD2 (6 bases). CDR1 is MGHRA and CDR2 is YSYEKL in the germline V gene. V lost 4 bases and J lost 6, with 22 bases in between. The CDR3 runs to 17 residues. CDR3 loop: CASSRGGLAALGNEQFF. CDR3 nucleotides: TGCGCCAGCAGCCGTGGGGGATTAGCGGCCCTAGGCAATGAGCAGTTCTTC.

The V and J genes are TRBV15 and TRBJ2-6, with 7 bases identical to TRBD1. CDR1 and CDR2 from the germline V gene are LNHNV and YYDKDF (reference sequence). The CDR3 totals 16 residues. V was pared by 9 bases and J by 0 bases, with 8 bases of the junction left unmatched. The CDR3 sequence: CATGDSLYSGANVLTF. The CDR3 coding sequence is TGTGCCACTGGGGACAGCCTCTACTCTGGGGCCAACGTCCTGACTTTC. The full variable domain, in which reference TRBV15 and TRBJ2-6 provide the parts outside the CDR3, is DAMVIQNPRYQVTQFGKPVTLSCSQTLNHNVMYWYQQKSSQAPKLLFHYYDKDFNNEADTPDNFQSRRPNTSFCFLDIRSPGLGDTAMYLCATGDSLYSGANVLTFGAGSRLTVL.

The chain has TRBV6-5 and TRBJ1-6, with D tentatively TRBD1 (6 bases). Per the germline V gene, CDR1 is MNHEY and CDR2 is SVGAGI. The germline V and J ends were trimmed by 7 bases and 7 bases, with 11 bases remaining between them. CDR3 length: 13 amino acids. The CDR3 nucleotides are TGTGCCAGCAACGGACAGAGGAATTCACCCCTCCACTTT. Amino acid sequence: CASNGQRNSPLHF.

DNA for the CDR3: TGTGCCAGCAGCTTGGCCGCTAGCTCCTACAATGAGCAGTTCTTC. Its protein is CASSLAASSYNEQFF. The chain recombines TRBV7-9 with TRBJ2-1, with D unclear. Germline CDR1 and CDR2: SEHNR and FQNEAQ (reference sequence). Trimming stripped 3 bases from V and 0 bases from J, with 9 bases between. This CDR3 has 15 amino acids.

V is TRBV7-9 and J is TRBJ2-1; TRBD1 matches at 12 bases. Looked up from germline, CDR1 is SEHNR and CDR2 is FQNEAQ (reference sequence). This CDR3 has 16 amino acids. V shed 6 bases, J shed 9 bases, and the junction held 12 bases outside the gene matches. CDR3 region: CASSSRRDRGRGEQFF. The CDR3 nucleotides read TGTGCCAGCAGTTCTAGAAGGGACAGGGGGCGAGGTGAGCAGTTCTTC.

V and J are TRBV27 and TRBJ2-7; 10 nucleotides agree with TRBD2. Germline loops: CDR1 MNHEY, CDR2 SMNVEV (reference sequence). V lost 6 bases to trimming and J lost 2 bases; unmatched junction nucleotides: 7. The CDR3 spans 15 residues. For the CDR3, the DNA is TGTGCCAGCAGCACCCTAGCGGGAGCGACCTACGAGCAGTACTTC. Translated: CASSTLAGATYEQYF.